These T cell receptor beta chains were read from a single sample in a study of cytomegalovirus exposure and HLA in healthy donors. Assay: immunoSEQ multiplex PCR; the TCRdb copy retains only in-frame clones and omits some. The sample consists of 130,000 to 150,000 clones, approximately 80% of them appearing once. Specimen: PBMCs. These receptors all come from an older woman in good health and CMV-seropositive. CDR3s include the opening cysteine and the closing phenylalanine or tryptophan. The D gene is left open where the match is weak. A clone size is listed for some rows: how often the clone was seen (once, few, many), or a class if it is expanded.

V gene: TRBV5-1; clone size: few; D gene: NA; J gene: TRBJ1-5; CDR3 DNA: TGCGCCAGCAGCTTGCTCGGGGATCAGCCCCAGCATTTT; CDR3 protein: CASSLLGDQPQHF
V gene: TRBV2; clone size: NA; D gene: NA; J gene: TRBJ2-7; CDR3 DNA: TGTGCCAGCAGCCTAGGTCGCGAGCAGTACTTC; CDR3 protein: CASSLGREQYF
V gene: TRBV10-3; clone size: NA; D gene: TRBD2; J gene: TRBJ2-5; CDR3 DNA: TGTGCCATCAGTGAGAGAGGACTAGCGACCCAAGAGACCCAGTACTTC; CDR3 protein: CAISERGLATQETQYF
V gene: TRBV9; clone size: NA; D gene: NA; J gene: TRBJ1-2; CDR3 DNA: TGTGCCAGCAGCGTACGGGAAGGGAGGTATGGCTACACCTTC; CDR3 protein: CASSVREGRYGYTF
V gene: TRBV18; clone size: few; D gene: NA; J gene: TRBJ2-7; CDR3 DNA: TGTGCCAGCTCACCATCTGACGGGAGCCCATACGAGCAGTACTTC; CDR3 protein: CASSPSDGSPYEQYF
V gene: TRBV5-1; clone size: NA; D gene: NA; J gene: TRBJ2-2; CDR3 DNA: TGCGCCAGCAGCTTGGGGACAGGAGGGTCCGGGGAGCTGTTTTTT; CDR3 protein: CASSLGTGGSGELFF
V gene: TRBV28; clone size: NA; D gene: TRBD1; J gene: TRBJ1-3; CDR3 DNA: TGTGCCAGCAGTTTACCAGGGACAGGGGGCACCACCATATATTTT; CDR3 protein: CASSLPGTGGTTIYF
V gene: TRBV13; clone size: NA; D gene: NA; J gene: TRBJ2-3; CDR3 DNA: TGTGCCAGCAGCCACTTTCGAGGGAGTACAACAGATACGCAGTATTTT; CDR3 protein: CASSHFRGSTTDTQYF
V gene: TRBV7-8; clone size: NA; D gene: NA; J gene: TRBJ2-3; CDR3 DNA: TGTGCCAGCAGCTCCACGACAATTACAGATACGCAGTATTTT; CDR3 protein: CASSSTTITDTQYF
V gene: TRBV2; clone size: few; D gene: NA; J gene: TRBJ2-7; CDR3 DNA: TGTGCCAGCGGAGGGGATCCCCGAAACGAGCAGTACTTC; CDR3 protein: CASGGDPRNEQYF
V gene: TRBV7-6; clone size: NA; D gene: TRBD2; J gene: TRBJ2-1; CDR3 DNA: TGTGCCAGCAGCCCCCTTAGCGGGAGCGCCTACAATGAGCAGTTCTTC; CDR3 protein: CASSPLSGSAYNEQFF
V gene: TRBV28; clone size: NA; D gene: NA; J gene: TRBJ1-2; CDR3 DNA: TGTGCCAGCAAAGAGGGTTTGAATGGCTACACCTTC; CDR3 protein: CASKEGLNGYTF
V gene: TRBV18; clone size: NA; D gene: NA; J gene: TRBJ1-2; CDR3 DNA: TGTGCCAGCTCACCAACCCCAACAGGGAACTATGGCTACACCTTC; CDR3 protein: CASSPTPTGNYGYTF
V gene: TRBV18; clone size: NA; D gene: TRBD1; J gene: TRBJ2-5; CDR3 DNA: TGTGCCAGCTCACGGTTAGACAGGGGAACCGGGACCCAGTACTTC; CDR3 protein: CASSRLDRGTGTQYF
V gene: TRBV5-6; clone size: NA; D gene: TRBD2; J gene: TRBJ2-3; CDR3 DNA: TGTGCCAGCAGCCTTGCCCCTAGCGGGAGCACAGATACGCAGTATTTT; CDR3 protein: CASSLAPSGSTDTQYF